This T cell receptor (beta chain) is from a study of T cells in localized non-small cell lung cancer. With regard to this clone: Its antigen is unidentified.

Study-level findings and limits: Longer overall survival was seen with higher T cell density measured in blood. In uninvolved adjacent lung, T cell clonality reached its highest value, exceeding tumor. Heterogeneity remains possible because sequencing was limited to only one tumor region. Median approximately 50 top-100 tumor clones were shared with paired adjacent lung.

This CDR3 is 13 amino acids long. Trimming pared 3 bases from V and 3 bases from J, leaving 9 bases between. Germline loops: CDR1 KGHSH, CDR2 LQKENI. Measured with immunoSEQ multiplex PCR; TCRdb has only the in-frame clones, and not every one. The sample records fewer than 40,000 clones, under 85% being singletons. This rearrangement joins TRBV18 to TRBJ2-7, with D unclear. The source was peripheral blood, collected before any cancer treatment. The sequence derives from a male donor at least 60 years old with stage II squamous cell lung carcinoma. The CDR3 nucleotides are TGTGCCAGCTCACCGGGGAAGGGCTACGAGCAGTACTTC. It yields the protein CASSPGKGYEQYF.